This TCR beta chain originates from a study of immune evolution from preneoplasia to lung adenocarcinoma. Study-wide points: From normal lung to invasive adenocarcinoma, top clone frequencies appeared to decrease. Clonality was highest in normal lung, lower in later-stage lesions apparently. Highest clonality occurred in KRAS-mutant, not EGFR-mutant or double wild-type, nodules.

With respect to this clone: Its antigen is as yet unknown.

The CDR3 is 17 residues long. Germline V gene sequence: CDR1 GTSNPN, CDR2 SVGIG (reference sequence). V shed 0 bases and J shed 2 bases, with 14 bases lying between them. Clones were sequenced by immunoSEQ multiplex PCR, and TCRdb holds only the in-frame ones, with some missing. Of about 11,000 clones in the sample, more than 70% were seen once. Nucleic acids came from premalignant or tumor cells enriched by macro-dissection. The sequencing input was FFPE minimally invasive lung adenocarcinoma tissue. This TCR was sampled from a person aged 65-85 years with lung adenocarcinoma. J is TRBJ1-6 and V is TRBV30, with D possibly being TRBD1 (6 bases). The CDR3 nucleotides read TGTGCCTGGAGTGTACCCGCAGGGGACCCCTATAATTCACCCCTCCACTTT. This sequence encodes CAWSVPAGDPYNSPLHF.